The 11 T cell receptor beta chains given below trace back to one sample, sequenced in a study of metastatic and nonmetastatic thyroid tumors. TCRdb re-clonotyped the PCR reads via MiXCR. The table records 32,000 or so clones, roughly a fifth of them present only once. All patients reached thyroid surgery having received no treatment beforehand. The sample comprised blood. Every receptor here comes from a female donor with papillary thyroid cancer or a benign thyroid nodule (not recorded which). Some clones in this sample may be carry-over from other donors' samples.

This clone was counted only a few times. An end of the junction does not agree with germline; a read error may underlie this. The rearrangement uses TRBV12-3 or TRBV12-4 and TRBJ1-5; D call uncertain. The CDR3 extends over 13 amino acids. CDR3 loop: CACSLAQNQPQHF. CDR3 DNA: TGTGCCTGCAGTCTGGCACAAAATCAGCCCCAGCATTTT.

A remark on this clone: One end of the junction varies from germline; a read error may be responsible. The chain carries TRBV6-1 and TRBJ1-1; TRBD1 matches 8 bases. The CDR3 has 12 amino acids. Germline V lookup: CDR1 MNHNS, CDR2 SASEGT. The CDR3 DNA follows: TGTGCCAGCAGCACCGCGACAGGGGAAGGTTTCTTT. Translated: CASSTATGEGFF.

This clone was counted many times. The gene calls are TRBV11-1 and TRBJ1-1, with D possibly being TRBD1 (5 bases). The CDR3 runs 17 residues. Trimming left V 0 bases short and J 1 base short, with 15 bases between. Germline assignment: CDR1 SGHAT and CDR2 FQDESV (reference sequence). CDR3 coding DNA: TGTGCCAGCAGCTTAGCGCGGGGGGGAGGAACGAACACTGAAGCTTTCTTT. Its translation: CASSLARGGGTNTEAFF.

Remarks on this clone: The conserved final phenylalanine or tryptophan is absent from the CDR3, which likely points to a read error. The chain is built from TRBV28 and TRBJ2-3; D might be TRBD2 (5 bases). The germline gives CDR1 MDHEN, CDR2 SYDVKM. This CDR3 comprises 14 residues. The CDR3 nucleotides read TGTGCCTGCGGACCAGCGGATAGCAGAGATACGCAGTATTTG. Translating it yields CACGPADSRDTQYL.

In its sample, this clone was seen a few times. This chain joins TRBV5-1 and TRBJ1-6; D is undetermined. Germline V gives CDR1 SGHRS, CDR2 YFSETQ. The CDR3 spans 14 residues. Trimming stripped 6 bases from V and 4 bases from J, with 11 bases between. The CDR3 DNA sequence: TGCGCCAGCAAGATCCAGGCATATAATTCACCCCTCCACTTT. It specifies CASKIQAYNSPLHF.

This clone was seen many times. V and J are TRBV20-1 and TRBJ2-5; D remains unclear. Trimming pared 3 bases from V and 3 bases from J, leaving 8 bases between. CDR3 size: 12 residues. Germline loops: CDR1 DFQATT, CDR2 SNEGSKA (reference sequence). The CDR3 bases are TGCAGTGCTAGTACGGCTGAAGAGACCCAGTACTTC. It specifies CSASTAEETQYF.

This clone came up many times. The rearrangement links TRBV15 to TRBJ1-5; D uncertain. Per the germline V gene, CDR1 is LNHNV and CDR2 is YYDKDF (reference sequence). V shed 4 bases and J shed 3 bases, with 4 bases lying between them. The CDR3 consists of 12 residues. The CDR3 DNA follows: TGTGCCACCAGCACTATCAATCAGCCCCAGCATTTT. As protein: CATSTINQPQHF.

The J gene is TRBJ2-1, the V gene TRBV20-1, with 11 bases matching TRBD2. The CDR3 contains 16 residues. The germline V gene has CDR1 DFQATT and CDR2 SNEGSKA (reference sequence). V shed 2 bases, J shed 5 bases, and the junction held 8 bases outside the gene matches. The CDR3 region is CSARNVGSGRDNEQFF. CDR3 bases: TGCAGTGCTAGAAATGTAGGTAGCGGGAGGGACAATGAGCAGTTCTTC.

This chain's CDR3 is CASSLMGLDGDTQYF. DNA for the CDR3: TGTGCCAGCAGCTTAATGGGGTTAGACGGGGATACGCAGTATTTT. The chain uses TRBV7-3 and TRBJ2-3; D remains unclear. Per germline, CDR1 SGHTA and CDR2 FQGTGA. The CDR3 contains 15 residues. V gave up 1 base and J gave up 6 bases, with 14 bases separating them.

This clone was observed at least ten times. The chain employs TRBV5-6 and TRBJ1-2, with TRBD1 matching over 8 bases. The CDR3 has 12 amino acids. The germline V gene has CDR1 SGHDT and CDR2 YYEEEE. V trimming: 4 bases; J trimming: 5 bases; junction bases outside the gene matches: 1. As DNA, the CDR3 is TGTGCCAGCAGCACAGGGGGGTATGGCTACACCTTC. Translation: CASSTGGYGYTF.

The CDR3 is CASSSTGAGSSEQYF. The CDR3 nucleotides read TGTGCCAGCTCATCAACAGGGGCTGGCTCGTCCGAGCAGTACTTC. The V call is TRBV18, the J call TRBJ2-7; 7 nucleotides line up with TRBD1. Germline CDR1 is KGHSH and CDR2 is LQKENI. Trimming cost V 5 bases and J 6 bases; bases outside gene matches: 13. This CDR3 comprises 15 residues.